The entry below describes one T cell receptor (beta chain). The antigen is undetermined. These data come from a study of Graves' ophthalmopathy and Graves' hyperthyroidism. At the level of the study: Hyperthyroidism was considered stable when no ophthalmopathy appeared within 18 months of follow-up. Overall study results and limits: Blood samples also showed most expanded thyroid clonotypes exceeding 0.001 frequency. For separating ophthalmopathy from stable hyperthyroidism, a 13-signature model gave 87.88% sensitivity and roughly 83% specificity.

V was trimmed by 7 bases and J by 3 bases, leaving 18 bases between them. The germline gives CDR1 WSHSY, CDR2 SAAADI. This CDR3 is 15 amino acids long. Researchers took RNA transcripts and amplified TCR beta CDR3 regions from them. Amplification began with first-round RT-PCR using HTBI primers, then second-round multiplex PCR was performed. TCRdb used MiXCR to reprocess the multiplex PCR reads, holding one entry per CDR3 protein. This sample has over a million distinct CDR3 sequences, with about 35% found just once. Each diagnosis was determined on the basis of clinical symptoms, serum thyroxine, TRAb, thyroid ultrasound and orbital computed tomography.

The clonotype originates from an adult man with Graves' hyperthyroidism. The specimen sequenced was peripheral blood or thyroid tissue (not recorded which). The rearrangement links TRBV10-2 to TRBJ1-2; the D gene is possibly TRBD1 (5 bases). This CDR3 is CASIEGPGGHYGYTF. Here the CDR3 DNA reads TGCGCCAGCATCGAGGGGCCAGGAGGGCACTATGGCTACACCTTC.